This entry features one T cell receptor (beta chain) sequence. The antigen remains unidentified. Assay: immunoSEQ multiplex PCR; the TCRdb copy retains only in-frame clones and omits some. This table holds about 660,000 clones, approximately 79% found once. The data belong to a study of shared clonotypes between healthy human individuals. Germline V CDR1 and CDR2: WSHSY, SAAADI. This CDR3 has 15 amino acids. V trimming: 7 bases; J trimming: 3 bases; junction bases outside the gene matches: 12. Nashville, Tennessee was home to all donors, who were Caucasian adults. The study, taken as a whole, reports: Generally, estimated richness proved larger in naive subsets than it did in memory subsets.

J is TRBJ2-7 and V is TRBV10-2, with TRBD1 matching over 7 bases. The sequenced material came from memory CD4+ T cells sorted from blood. Subset noted: CD45RA-negative fraction. This clonotype originated in a woman aged 25 to 45 in good health. In DNA form, the CDR3 reads TGCGCCAGCAATTCCTGGGGGACAGAGAACTACGAGCAGTACTTC. Translation: CASNSWGTENYEQYF.